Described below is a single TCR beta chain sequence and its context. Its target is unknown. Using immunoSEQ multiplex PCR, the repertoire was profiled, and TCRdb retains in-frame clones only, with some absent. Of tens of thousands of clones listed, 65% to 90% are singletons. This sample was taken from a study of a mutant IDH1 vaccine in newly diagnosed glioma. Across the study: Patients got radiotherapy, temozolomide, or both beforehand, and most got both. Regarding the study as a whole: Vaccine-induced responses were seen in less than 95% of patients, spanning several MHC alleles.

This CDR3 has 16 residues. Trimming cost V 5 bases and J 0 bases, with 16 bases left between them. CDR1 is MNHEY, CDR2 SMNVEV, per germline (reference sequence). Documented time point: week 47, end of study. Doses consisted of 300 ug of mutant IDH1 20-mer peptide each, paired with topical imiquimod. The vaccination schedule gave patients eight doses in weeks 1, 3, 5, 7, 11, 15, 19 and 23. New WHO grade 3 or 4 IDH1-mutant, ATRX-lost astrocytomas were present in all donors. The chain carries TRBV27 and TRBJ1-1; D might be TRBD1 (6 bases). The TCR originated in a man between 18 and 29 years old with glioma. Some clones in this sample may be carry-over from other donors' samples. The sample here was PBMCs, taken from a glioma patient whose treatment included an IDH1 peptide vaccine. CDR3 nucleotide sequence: TGTGCCAGCAGTACGAAGACAGGAGTTATGAACACTGAAGCTTTCTTT. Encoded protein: CASSTKTGVMNTEAFF.